One T cell receptor (beta chain) is described in this entry. This entry is derived from a study of patients and donors after allogeneic stem cell transplantation. The length of the CDR3 is 12 residues. Trimming removed 7 bases from V and 0 bases from J, with 9 bases in between. Germline V gene sequence: CDR1 SQVTM, CDR2 ANQGSEA. TCRdb itself ran the RT-PCR reads through MiXCR, one entry per CDR3 protein. The profile shows approximately 200,000 distinct CDR3 sequences, 35% to 45% of them singletons. The chain combines TRBV29-1 with TRBJ1-1; D uncertain. The sequenced material came from blood, either unsorted or a sorted T cell fraction (not recorded which). The sequence was collected from a human donor who was either an allogeneic HSCT recipient or a stem cell or donor lymphocyte infusion donor (not recorded which). It is not recorded whose cells these are; they may come from a transplant donor. CDR3 DNA sequence: TGCAGCGCTAAGACGGTGAACACTGAAGCTTTCTTT. Translated: CSAKTVNTEAFF.